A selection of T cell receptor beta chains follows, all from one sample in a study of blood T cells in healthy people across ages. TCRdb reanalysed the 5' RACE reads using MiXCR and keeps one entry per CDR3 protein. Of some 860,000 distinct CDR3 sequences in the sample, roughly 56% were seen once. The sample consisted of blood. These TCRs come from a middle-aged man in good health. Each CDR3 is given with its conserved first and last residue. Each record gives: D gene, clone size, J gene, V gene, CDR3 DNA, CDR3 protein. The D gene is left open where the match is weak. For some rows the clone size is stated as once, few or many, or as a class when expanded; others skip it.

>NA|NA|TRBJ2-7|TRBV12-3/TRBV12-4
TGTGCCAGCAGTTTAACCTCCCGGGGTAGCGGACTCTACGAGCAGTACTTC
CASSLTSRGSGLYEQYF
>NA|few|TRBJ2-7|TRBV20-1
TGCAGTGCTAGAGATCAGTTCGCCTACGAGCAGTACTTC
CSARDQFAYEQYF
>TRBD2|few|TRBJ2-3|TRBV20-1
TGCAGTGCTTTAGTGTCAAGCGGGAGTTTTTCCCCAGATACGCAGTATTTT
CSALVSSGSFSPDTQYF
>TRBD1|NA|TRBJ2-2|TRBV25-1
TGTGCCAGCAGTGAATCGGGACAGGGGAGCACCGGGGAGCTGTTTTTT
CASSESGQGSTGELFF
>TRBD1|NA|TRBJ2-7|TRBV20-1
TGCAGTGCTAGGAGGACAGGGAGCCACGAGCAGTACTTC
CSARRTGSHEQYF
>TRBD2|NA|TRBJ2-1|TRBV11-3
TGTGCCAGCAGCAAAAGCGGGGGGGCCTCTTATGAGCAGTTCTTC
CASSKSGGASYEQFF
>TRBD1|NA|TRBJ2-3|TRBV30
TGTGCCTGGAGTAAGGGACAGGGGGCAGATACGCAGTATTTT
CAWSKGQGADTQYF
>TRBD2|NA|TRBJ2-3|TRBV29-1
TGCAGCGTAGATCGGGGGGCAGATACGCAGTATTTT
CSVDRGADTQYF
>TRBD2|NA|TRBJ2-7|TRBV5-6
TGTGCCAGCAGCCTATCTAGCGGGAGGTATGTGTACGAGCAGTACTTC
CASSLSSGRYVYEQYF
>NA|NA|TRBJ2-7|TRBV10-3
TGTGCCATCAGGGCCCAGGGTCACGAGCAGTACTTC
CAIRAQGHEQYF
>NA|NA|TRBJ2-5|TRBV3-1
TGTGCCAGCAGCCAAGGGGCGCAAGTGCCCCAGTACTTC
CASSQGAQVPQYF
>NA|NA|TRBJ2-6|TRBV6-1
TGTGCCAGCGAATACAGCTCTGGGGCCAACGTCCTGACTTTC
CASEYSSGANVLTF
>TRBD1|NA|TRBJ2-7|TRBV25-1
TGTGCCAGCCAGGGGGCGCGTTACTCCTACGAGCAGTACTTC
CASQGARYSYEQYF
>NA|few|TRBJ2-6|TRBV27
TGTGCCAGCAGTTTTGGGGCCAACGTCCTGACTTTC
CASSFGANVLTF
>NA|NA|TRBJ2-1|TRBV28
TGTGCCACCTTGGGCAACTACGAGCAGTTCTTC
CATLGNYEQFF
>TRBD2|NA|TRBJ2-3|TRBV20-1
TGCAGTGCCAAAACAGCGGGGGGGCTCGATACGCAGTATTTT
CSAKTAGGLDTQYF
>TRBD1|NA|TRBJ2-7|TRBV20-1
TGCAGTGCTAGAGATCTGACGACAGGGGACTCCTACGAGCAGTACTTC
CSARDLTTGDSYEQYF
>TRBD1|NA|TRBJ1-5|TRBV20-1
TGCAGTGCTGTCCGGGACAGAGATCAGCCCCAGCATTTT
CSAVRDRDQPQHF
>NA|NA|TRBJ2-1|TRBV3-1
TGTGCCAGCAGCCAAGATCTGGGGAGTGAGCAGTTCTTC
CASSQDLGSEQFF
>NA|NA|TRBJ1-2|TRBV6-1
TGTGCCAGCAGTGAAGGGCAGGGTAGCTACACCTTC
CASSEGQGSYTF
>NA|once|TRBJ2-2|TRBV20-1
TGCAGTGCTAGAGTTCTTAGCTGGTCCGGGGAGCTGTTTTTT
CSARVLSWSGELFF
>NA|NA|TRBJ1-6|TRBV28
TGTGCCAGCAGCTGGAAGATACTGATGAGCGTGGAATCACCCCTCCACTTT
CASSWKILMSVESPLHF
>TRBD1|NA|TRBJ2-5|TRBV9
TGTGCCAGCAGCGTAGGGCATGGACAGGCCTCTGTCCAGTACTTC
CASSVGHGQASVQYF
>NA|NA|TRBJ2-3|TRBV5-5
TGTGCCAGCAGCTTCCAGGGTTTCGGCACAGATACGCAGTATTTT
CASSFQGFGTDTQYF
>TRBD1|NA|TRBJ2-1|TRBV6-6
TGTGCCAGCACCGGACAGGGGGAGACCCAGTTCTTC
CASTGQGETQFF
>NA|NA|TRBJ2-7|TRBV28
TGTGCCAGCAGATCGCCCTGGAGCGAGCAGTACTTC
CASRSPWSEQYF
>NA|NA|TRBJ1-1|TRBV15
TGTGCCACCAGCAAAGACGTAGTGAAGGGTGCTCCTTTCTTT
CATSKDVVKGAPFF
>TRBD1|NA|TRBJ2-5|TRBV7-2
TGTGCCAGCAGCTCGGGACAGCGGCCGGAGACCCAGTACTTC
CASSSGQRPETQYF
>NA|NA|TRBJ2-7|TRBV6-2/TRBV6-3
TGTGCCAGCAGTTATGTAGGGGCCTCCTACGAGCAGTACTTC
CASSYVGASYEQYF
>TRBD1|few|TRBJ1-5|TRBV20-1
TGCAGTGCTAAGGACAGGGTGGGCAATCAGCCCCAGCATTTT
CSAKDRVGNQPQHF
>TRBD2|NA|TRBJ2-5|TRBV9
TGTGTCAGCAGCGTAGGGGAAACTAGCGGGAGACGTCAGTACTTC
CVSSVGETSGRRQYF
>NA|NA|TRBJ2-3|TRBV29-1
TGCAGCGTTGACTCGCCGAGATCCGATACGCAGTATTTT
CSVDSPRSDTQYF
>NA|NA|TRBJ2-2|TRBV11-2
TGTGCCAGCAGCGTTTTGCGGGAGCTGTTTTTT
CASSVLRELFF
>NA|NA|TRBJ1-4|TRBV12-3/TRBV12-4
TGTGCCAGCAGTCCCGCCCGTTTTGGGCAGGCTGAAAAACTGTTTTTT
CASSPARFGQAEKLFF
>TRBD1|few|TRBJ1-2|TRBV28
TGTGCCAGCAGTTTACGGACAGGGGTTTACTATGGCTACACCTTC
CASSLRTGVYYGYTF
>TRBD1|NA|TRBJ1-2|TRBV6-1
TGTGCCAGCAGTGAAGCAGGGACAGATTATGGCTACACCTTC
CASSEAGTDYGYTF
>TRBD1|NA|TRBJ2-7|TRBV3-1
TGTGCCAGCAGCTCGCTGGACAGGGGGCAGGGGTATGAGCAGTACTTC
CASSSLDRGQGYEQYF
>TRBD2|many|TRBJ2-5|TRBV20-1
TGCAGTGCTAAAGCGGGGGGTCGGCAAGAGACCCAGTACTTC
CSAKAGGRQETQYF
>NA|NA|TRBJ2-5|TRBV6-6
TGTGCCAGCAGTTACACGACAGAGACCCAGTACTTC
CASSYTTETQYF
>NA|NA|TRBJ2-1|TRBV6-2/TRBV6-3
TGTGCCAGCAGCTACAACCCACTGAGTAGCTTCCACAATGAGCAGTTCTTC
CASSYNPLSSFHNEQFF
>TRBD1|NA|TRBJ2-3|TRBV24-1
TGTGCCACCAGTGATTTGGGACAGGACACAGATACGCAGTATTTT
CATSDLGQDTDTQYF
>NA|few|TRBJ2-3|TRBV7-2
TGTGCCAGCAGCTTTATTCCTCAGGGAACAGATACGCAGTATTTT
CASSFIPQGTDTQYF